This T cell receptor (beta chain) comes out of a study of blood T cell repertoires in COVID-19. On the study more broadly: Acute and convalescent COVID-19 samples came from the United States, Italy and Spain.

From germline, CDR1 is SGHAT and CDR2 FQNNGV. Trimming cost V 4 bases and J 4 bases; bases outside gene matches: 5. The CDR3 contains 14 residues. A Seattle source enrolled patients during active infection and followed them longitudinally. In the original processing: The authors estimated nucleated cell counts from reference gene primer amplification. Libraries were prepared by immunoSEQ multiplex PCR; TCRdb keeps only in-frame clonotypes and omits some of them. That table supplies the V and J calls and clone size; D and trimming were determined from the DNA. The data hold roughly 150,000 clones, with approximately 85% observed a single time. To note about this clone: A single base separates this from a much larger clone, so it may be a read error. This CDR3 is also generated by other DNA sequences in the sample.

This rearrangement joins TRBV11-2 to TRBJ1-1, with 8 positions matching TRBD1. Sequenced sample: peripheral blood. This TCR came from a woman between 50 and 59 years old with COVID-19, enrolled during active disease. CDR3 DNA sequence: TGTGCCAGCAGCTCCGGACAGGGAAGCACTGAAGCTTTCTTT. Translated: CASSSGQGSTEAFF.